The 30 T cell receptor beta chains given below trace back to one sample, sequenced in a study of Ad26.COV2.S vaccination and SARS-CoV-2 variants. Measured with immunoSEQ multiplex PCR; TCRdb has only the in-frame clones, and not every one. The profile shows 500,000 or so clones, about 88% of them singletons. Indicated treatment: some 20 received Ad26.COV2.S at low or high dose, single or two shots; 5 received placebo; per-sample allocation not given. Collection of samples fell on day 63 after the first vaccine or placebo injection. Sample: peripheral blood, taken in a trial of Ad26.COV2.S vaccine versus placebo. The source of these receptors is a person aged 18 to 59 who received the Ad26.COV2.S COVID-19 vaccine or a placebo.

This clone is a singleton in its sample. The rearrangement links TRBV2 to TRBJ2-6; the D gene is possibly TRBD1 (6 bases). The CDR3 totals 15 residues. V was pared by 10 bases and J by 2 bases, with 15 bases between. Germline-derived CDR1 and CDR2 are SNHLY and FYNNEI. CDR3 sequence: CATRRSGAGANVLTF. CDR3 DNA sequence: TGTGCCACCCGAAGATCAGGGGCTGGGGCCAACGTCCTGACTTTC.

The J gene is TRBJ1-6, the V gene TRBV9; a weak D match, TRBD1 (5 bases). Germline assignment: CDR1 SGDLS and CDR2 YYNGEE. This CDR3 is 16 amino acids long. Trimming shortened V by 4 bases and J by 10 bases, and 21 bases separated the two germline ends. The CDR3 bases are TGTGCCAGCAGCCCGCGGGACCGTTTGGCCATCTCACCCCTCCACTTT. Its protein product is CASSPRDRLAISPLHF.

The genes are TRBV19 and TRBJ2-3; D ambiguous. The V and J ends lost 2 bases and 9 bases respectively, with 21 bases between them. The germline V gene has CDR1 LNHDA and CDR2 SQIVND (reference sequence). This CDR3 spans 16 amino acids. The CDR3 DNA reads TGTGCCAGTAGTATAAGGATGGCGAACCTAGGCTCGACGCAGTATTTT. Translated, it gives CASSIRMANLGSTQYF.

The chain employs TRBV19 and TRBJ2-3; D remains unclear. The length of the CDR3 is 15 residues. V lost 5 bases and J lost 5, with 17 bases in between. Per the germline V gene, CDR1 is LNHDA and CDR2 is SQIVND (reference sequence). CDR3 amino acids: CASSFPGLMGDTQYF. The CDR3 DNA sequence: TGTGCCAGTAGTTTCCCGGGCCTCATGGGAGATACGCAGTATTTT.

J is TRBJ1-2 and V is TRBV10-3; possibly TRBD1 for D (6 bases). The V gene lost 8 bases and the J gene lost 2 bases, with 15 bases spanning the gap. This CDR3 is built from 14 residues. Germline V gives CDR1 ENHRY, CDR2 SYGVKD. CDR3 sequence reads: CAIGTLGTNYGYTF. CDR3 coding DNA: TGTGCCATCGGTACCTTGGGGACAAACTATGGCTACACCTTC.

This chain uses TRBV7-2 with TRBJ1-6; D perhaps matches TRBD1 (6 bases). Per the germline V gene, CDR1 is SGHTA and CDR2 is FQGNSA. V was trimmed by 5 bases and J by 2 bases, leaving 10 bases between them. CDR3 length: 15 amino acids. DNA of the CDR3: TGTGCCAGCAGCGTACAGGGCCCCTATAATTCACCCCTCCACTTT. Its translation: CASSVQGPYNSPLHF. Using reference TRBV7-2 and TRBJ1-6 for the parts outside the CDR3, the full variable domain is GAGVSQSPSNKVTEKGKDVELRCDPISGHTALYWYRQSLGQGLEFLIYFQGNSAPDKSGLPSDRFSAERTGGSVSTLTIQRTQQEDSAVYLCASSVQGPYNSPLHFGNGTRLTVT.

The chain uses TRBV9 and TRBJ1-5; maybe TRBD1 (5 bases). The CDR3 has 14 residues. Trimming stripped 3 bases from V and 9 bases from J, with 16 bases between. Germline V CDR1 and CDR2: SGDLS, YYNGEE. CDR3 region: CASSADSAGRPQHF. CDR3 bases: TGTGCCAGCAGCGCCGACAGTGCGGGGAGGCCCCAGCATTTT.

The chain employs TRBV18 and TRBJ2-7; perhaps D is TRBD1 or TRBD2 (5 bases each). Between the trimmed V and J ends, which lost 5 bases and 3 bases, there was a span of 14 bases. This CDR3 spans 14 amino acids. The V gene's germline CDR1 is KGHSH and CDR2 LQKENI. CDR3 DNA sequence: TGTGCCAGCTCAGGGGGATTTAGAGACTACGAGCAGTACGTC. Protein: CASSGGFRDYEQYV.

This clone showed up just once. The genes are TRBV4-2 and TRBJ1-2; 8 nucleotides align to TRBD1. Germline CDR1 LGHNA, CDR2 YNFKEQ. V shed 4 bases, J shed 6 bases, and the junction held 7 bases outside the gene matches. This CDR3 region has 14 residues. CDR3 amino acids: CASSPPTGENGYTF. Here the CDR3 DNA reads TGTGCCAGCAGCCCCCCGACAGGGGAGAATGGCTACACCTTC.

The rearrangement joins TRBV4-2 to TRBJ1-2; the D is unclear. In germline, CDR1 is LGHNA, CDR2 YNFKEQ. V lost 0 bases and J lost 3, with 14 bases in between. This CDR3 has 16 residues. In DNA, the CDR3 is TGTGCCAGCAGCCAAGATTTCCTGGTGGGGTACTATGGCTACACCTTC. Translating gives CASSQDFLVGYYGYTF.

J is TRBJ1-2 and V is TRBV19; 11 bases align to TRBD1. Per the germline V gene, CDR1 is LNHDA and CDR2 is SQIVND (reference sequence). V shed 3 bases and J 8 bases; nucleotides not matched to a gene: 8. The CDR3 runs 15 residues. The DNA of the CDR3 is TGTGCCAGTAGTATGGCCTCGGGACAGGGGGTCGGCTACACCTTC. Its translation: CASSMASGQGVGYTF.

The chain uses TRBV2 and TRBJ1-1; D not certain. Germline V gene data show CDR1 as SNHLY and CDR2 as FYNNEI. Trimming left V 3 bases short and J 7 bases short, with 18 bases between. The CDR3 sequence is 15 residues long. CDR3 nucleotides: TGTGCCAGCAGTGACGGGAGGGCCAGTGGGATTGAAGCTTTCTTT. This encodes CASSDGRASGIEAFF.

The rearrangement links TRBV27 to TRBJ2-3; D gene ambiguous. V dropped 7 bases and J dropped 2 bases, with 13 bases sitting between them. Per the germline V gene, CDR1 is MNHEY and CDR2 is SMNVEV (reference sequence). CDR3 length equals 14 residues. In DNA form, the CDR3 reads TGTGCCAGCAACCCCCACGGGTACACAGATACGCAGTATTTT. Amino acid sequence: CASNPHGYTDTQYF.

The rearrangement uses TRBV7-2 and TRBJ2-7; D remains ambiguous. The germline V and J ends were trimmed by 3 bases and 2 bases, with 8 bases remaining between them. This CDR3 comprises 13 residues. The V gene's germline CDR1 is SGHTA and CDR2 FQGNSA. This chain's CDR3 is CASSFTPTYEQYF. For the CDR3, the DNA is TGTGCCAGCAGCTTCACCCCTACCTACGAGCAGTACTTC.

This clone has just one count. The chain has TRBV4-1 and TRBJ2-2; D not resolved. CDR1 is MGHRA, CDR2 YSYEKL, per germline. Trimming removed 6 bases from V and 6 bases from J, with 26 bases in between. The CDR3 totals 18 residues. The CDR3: CASSLMSRASGLSGELFF. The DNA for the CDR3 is TGCGCCAGCAGTCTCATGTCAAGGGCGTCAGGTCTGTCCGGGGAGCTGTTTTTT.

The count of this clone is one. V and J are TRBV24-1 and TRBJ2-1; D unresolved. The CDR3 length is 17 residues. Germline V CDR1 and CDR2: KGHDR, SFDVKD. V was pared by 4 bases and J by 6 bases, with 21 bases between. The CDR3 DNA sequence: TGTGCCACCAGTGACCACACGGCGGCTGCTCTACGCAATGAGCAGTTCTTC. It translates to CATSDHTAAALRNEQFF.

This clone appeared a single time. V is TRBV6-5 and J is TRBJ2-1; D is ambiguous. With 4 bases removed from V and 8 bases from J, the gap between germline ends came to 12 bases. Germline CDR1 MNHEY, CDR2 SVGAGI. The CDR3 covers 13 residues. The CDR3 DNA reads TGTGCCAGCAGTTCCCCCCCCTCGGATGAGCAGTTCTTC. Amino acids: CASSSPPSDEQFF.

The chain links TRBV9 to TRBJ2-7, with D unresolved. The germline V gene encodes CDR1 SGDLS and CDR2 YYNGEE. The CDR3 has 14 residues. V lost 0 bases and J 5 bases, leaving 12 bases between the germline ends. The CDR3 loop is CASSVGLRRHEQYV. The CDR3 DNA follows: TGTGCCAGCAGCGTAGGACTGAGAAGGCACGAGCAGTACGTC.

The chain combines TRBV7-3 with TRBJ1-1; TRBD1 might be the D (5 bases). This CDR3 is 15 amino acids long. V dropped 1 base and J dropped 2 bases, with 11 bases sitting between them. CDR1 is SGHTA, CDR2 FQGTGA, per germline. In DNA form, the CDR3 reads TGTGCCAGCAGCTTAAGGGGGAGGGCCAACACTGAAGCTTTCTTT. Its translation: CASSLRGRANTEAFF.

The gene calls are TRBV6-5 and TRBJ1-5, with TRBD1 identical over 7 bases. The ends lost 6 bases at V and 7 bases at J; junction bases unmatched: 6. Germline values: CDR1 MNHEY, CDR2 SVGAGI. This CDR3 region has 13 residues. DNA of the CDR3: TGTGCCAGCAGACAGGGGCCTTGGCAGCCCCAGCATTTT. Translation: CASRQGPWQPQHF.

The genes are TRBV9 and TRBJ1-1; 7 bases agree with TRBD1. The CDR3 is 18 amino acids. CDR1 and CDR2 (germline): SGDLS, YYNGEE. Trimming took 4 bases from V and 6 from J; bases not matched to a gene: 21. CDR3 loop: CASSPHLGTVSPGAEAFF. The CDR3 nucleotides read TGTGCCAGCAGCCCGCACCTCGGGACAGTATCGCCAGGGGCTGAAGCTTTCTTT.

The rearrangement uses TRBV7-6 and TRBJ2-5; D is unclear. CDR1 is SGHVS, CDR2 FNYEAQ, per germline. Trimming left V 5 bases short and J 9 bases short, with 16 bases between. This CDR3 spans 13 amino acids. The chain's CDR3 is CASSPYRARAQYF. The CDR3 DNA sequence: TGTGCCAGCAGCCCATATAGGGCACGGGCCCAGTACTTC.

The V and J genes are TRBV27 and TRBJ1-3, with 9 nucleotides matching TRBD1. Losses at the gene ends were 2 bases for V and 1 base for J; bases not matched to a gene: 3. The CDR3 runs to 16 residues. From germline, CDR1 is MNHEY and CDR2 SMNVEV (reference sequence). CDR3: CASSLRGTGSGNTIYF. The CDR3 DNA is TGTGCCAGCAGTTTACGGGGGACAGGGTCTGGAAACACCATATATTTT.

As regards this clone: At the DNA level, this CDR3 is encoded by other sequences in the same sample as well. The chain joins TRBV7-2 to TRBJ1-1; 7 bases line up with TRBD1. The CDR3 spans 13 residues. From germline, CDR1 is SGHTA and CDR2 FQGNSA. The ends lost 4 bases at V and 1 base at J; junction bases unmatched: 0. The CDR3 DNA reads TGTGCCAGCAGCTGGACAGGGAACACTGAAGCTTTCTTT. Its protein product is CASSWTGNTEAFF.

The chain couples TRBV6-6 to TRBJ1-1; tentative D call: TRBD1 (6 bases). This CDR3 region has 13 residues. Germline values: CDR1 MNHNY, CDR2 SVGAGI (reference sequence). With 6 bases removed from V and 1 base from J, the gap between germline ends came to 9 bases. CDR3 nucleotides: TGTGCCAGCAGGAAGGACAGGAACACTGAAGCTTTCTTT. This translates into CASRKDRNTEAFF.

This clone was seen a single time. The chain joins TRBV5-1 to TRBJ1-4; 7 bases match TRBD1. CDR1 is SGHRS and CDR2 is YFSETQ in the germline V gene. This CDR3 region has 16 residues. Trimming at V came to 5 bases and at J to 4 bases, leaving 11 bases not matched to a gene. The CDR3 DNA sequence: TGCGCCAGCAGTTTCGATGGGACAGAGCTTAATGAAAAACTGTTTTTT. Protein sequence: CASSFDGTELNEKLFF.

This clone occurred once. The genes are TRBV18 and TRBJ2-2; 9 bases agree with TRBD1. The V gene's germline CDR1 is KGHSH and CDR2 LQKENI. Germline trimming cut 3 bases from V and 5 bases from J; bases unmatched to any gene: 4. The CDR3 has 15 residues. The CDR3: CASSPGTGRTGELFF. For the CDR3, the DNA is TGTGCCAGCTCACCGGGGACAGGGAGAACCGGGGAGCTGTTTTTT.

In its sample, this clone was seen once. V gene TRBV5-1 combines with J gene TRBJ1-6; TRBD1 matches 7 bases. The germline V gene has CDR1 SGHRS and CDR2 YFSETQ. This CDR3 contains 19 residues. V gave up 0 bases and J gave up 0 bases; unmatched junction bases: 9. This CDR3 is CASSLAGTARGSYNSPLHF. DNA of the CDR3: TGCGCCAGCAGCTTGGCCGGGACAGCCCGGGGCTCCTATAATTCACCCCTCCACTTT.

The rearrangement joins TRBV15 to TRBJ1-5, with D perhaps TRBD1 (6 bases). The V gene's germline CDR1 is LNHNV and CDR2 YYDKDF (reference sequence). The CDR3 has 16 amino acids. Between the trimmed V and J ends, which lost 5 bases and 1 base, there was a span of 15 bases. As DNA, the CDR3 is TGTGCCACCAGCGGGAAGATACAGGGAAGCAATCAGCCCCAGCATTTT. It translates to CATSGKIQGSNQPQHF.

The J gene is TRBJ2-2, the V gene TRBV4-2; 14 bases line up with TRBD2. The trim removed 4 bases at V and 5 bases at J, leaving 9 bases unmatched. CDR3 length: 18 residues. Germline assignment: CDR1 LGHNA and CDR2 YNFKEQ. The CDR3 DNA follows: TGTGCCAGCAGCCGAAAAAGTAGGACTAGCGGGAGGACCGGGGAGCTGTTTTTT. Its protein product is CASSRKSRTSGRTGELFF.